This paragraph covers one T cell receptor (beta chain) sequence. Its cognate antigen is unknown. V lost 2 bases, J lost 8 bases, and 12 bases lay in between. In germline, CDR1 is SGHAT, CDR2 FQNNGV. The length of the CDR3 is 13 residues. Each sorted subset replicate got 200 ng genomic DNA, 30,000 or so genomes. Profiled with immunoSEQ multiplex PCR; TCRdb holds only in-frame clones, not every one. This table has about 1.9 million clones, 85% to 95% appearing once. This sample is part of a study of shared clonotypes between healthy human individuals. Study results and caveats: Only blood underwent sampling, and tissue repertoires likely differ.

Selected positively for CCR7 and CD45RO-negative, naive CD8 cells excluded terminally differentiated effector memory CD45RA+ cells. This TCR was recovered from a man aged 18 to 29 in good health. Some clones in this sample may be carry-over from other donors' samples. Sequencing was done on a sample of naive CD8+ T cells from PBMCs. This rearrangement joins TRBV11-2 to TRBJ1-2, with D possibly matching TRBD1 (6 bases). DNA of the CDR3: TGTGCCAGCAGCTTATCGTACAGGGACGGCTACACCTTC. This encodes CASSLSYRDGYTF.